Listed here is a single T cell receptor beta chain. This clone has more than one count but fewer than ten. The antigen it binds to is not known. No much larger clone exists at a distance of one base, and base qualities are not known. PBMCs were isolated by density centrifugation and stained for CD3, CD4 and CD8, and CD4+ and CD8+ T cells were sorted on a FACSAria. Scalp biopsies and blood samples were provided by unaffected controls. Library construction relied on the immunoSEQ multiplex PCR assay. To provide template for TCR sequencing, every sample had RNA extracted and reverse transcribed into cDNA. SuperScript III was used to make first-strand cDNA, primed with a 2:1 mix of oligo-dT and random hexamers. A synthetic immune receptor repertoire was used to gauge amplification bias, and whatever bias remained was removed computationally. The paper's processing steps were these. Raw reads were preprocessed to remove errors, and CDR3 was defined by IMGT conventions from the conserved cysteine to phenylalanine. Clonality was computed by normalizing Shannon entropy by log2 of the number of productive unique TCRs and subtracting the result from 1. Scalp TCRbeta sequences were cross-referenced with sorted blood CD4 and CD8 repertoires so that the CD4 or CD8 identity of scalp clones could be inferred. Drawn from immuneACCESS, this table holds only the in-frame rearrangements with V and J called that TCRdb kept. Clones are partly lost; checked studies trace under half to an unresolved V gene and leave the rest unexplained. The V and J calls and clone size were taken over from that table, and D and trimming were inferred from the DNA. This sample lists roughly 150,000 clones; roughly 60% were detected once. The ten biggest clones cover over 4% of the sample.

These data are taken from a study of CD8+ T cells in alopecia areata (dated by TCRdb to between 2018 and 2020). Some background on the complete study: High-throughput TCRbeta sequencing was used to examine T cell clonal expansion in alopecia areata in both the C3H/HeJ mouse model and human patients. Human TCRbeta sequencing covered scalp tissue and sorted CD4+ and CD8+ peripheral blood T cells from patchy and totalis/universalis alopecia areata patients and healthy controls. Clonality in the scalp was compared among normal scalp (n=4), patchy alopecia areata scalp (n=8), and alopecia totalis/universalis scalp (n=8). The RNA source kit depended on sample type: the PAXgene miRNA kit for fixed scalp, the miRNeasy kit for PBMCs, and the RNeasy kit for mouse skin. TCRbeta CDR3 regions were amplified by immunoSEQ multiplex PCR using 35 Vbeta forward and 13 Jbeta reverse primers.

From the cysteine through the phenylalanine, the CDR3 covers 14 amino acids. Solely the CDR3 DNA is kept, with 42 bases framed from the first base. Study-level results and caveats: Compared with normal scalp, lesional scalp had higher clonality and more expanded CD8+ clones, particularly in alopecia totalis/universalis, a pattern that suggests antigenic drive. Resident alphabeta T cells in normal human skin are also sequenced, complicating scalp TCR repertoire analysis, unlike mouse skin dominated by gammadelta T cells. Shared TCR sequences between patients were less evident than in mice, which may be partly attributable to HLA diversity in the patient population.

The chain is made from TRBV21-1 and TRBJ2-1; the table names TRBD1, a call not compared with the DNA. TRBV21-1 is classified as a pseudogene. Material: CD4+ T cells sorted from blood. The sequence derives from a human donor in good health. The CDR3 region has the sequence CASSKLTAGNEQFF. The bases read TGTGCCAGCAGCAAATTGACCGCAGGCAATGAGCAGTTCTTC.